The 21 T cell receptor beta chains given below trace back to one sample, sequenced in a study of blood T cell repertoires in COVID-19. Assay: immunoSEQ multiplex PCR; the TCRdb copy retains only in-frame clones and omits some. Of some 140,000 clones listed, 79% are singletons. Sequencing was carried out using peripheral blood. These receptor sequences come from a man in his 60s with acute or convalescent COVID-19.

J is TRBJ2-7 and V is TRBV29-1; 14 positions match TRBD2. Trimming took 6 bases from V and 6 from J; bases not matched to a gene: 10. Germline lookup yields CDR1 SQVTM and CDR2 ANQGSEA. The CDR3 totals 15 residues. The DNA for the CDR3 is TGCAGCGTGACCGGGACTAGCGGGAGTTTGGCCGAGCAGTACTTC. It yields the protein CSVTGTSGSLAEQYF.

The chain is built from TRBV6-5 and TRBJ2-7; possible D gene TRBD1, 6 bases. The CDR3 loop spans 14 amino acids. The V gene's germline CDR1 is MNHEY and CDR2 SVGAGI. V was cut by 5 bases and J by 3 bases, with 14 bases left in between. The CDR3 DNA follows: TGTGCCAGCAGTACCGCCGGGACACACTACGAGCAGTACTTC. The encoded protein is CASSTAGTHYEQYF.

This clone was found a few times. The rearrangement links TRBV7-6 to TRBJ2-3, with a weak D call TRBD1 (5 bases). Germline CDR1 SGHVS, CDR2 FNYEAQ. The length of the CDR3 is 15 residues. The germline V and J ends were trimmed by 1 base and 0 bases, with 8 bases remaining between them. In DNA form, the CDR3 reads TGTGCCAGCAGCTTAGTCCCAGGGAGCACAGATACGCAGTATTTT. Its protein is CASSLVPGSTDTQYF.

The rearrangement uses TRBV16 and TRBJ1-6; D gene uncertain. Per the germline V gene, CDR1 is KGHSY and CDR2 is FQNENV. This CDR3 contains 15 residues. The V end lost 0 bases, the J end lost 4 bases, and 7 bases lay between the germline ends. The CDR3 is CASSQSARYNSPLHF. The CDR3 nucleotides read TGTGCCAGCAGCCAATCGGCGCGGTATAATTCACCCCTCCACTTT.

The chain links TRBV24-1 to TRBJ2-1, with a possible D match to TRBD2 (5 bases). The germline V gene encodes CDR1 KGHDR and CDR2 SFDVKD. CDR3 length: 14 residues. Trimming removed 6 bases from V and 1 base from J, with 9 bases in between. The CDR3 DNA sequence: TGTGCCACCAGTCGAAGCGGATCCTACAATGAGCAGTTCTTC. The encoded protein is CATSRSGSYNEQFF.

A single count supports this clone. CDR3 loop: CSAPTSYTQYF. As DNA, the CDR3 is TGCAGTGCACCAACTAGTTATACGCAGTATTTT. The rearrangement links TRBV20-1 to TRBJ2-3; weak D call: TRBD2 (5 bases). The germline V gene has CDR1 DFQATT and CDR2 SNEGSKA (reference sequence). V lost 6 bases to trimming and J lost 7 bases, with 11 bases between them. This CDR3 is built from 11 residues.

V is TRBV27 and J is TRBJ1-1; tentatively, D is TRBD1 (5 bases). Germline V lookup: CDR1 MNHEY, CDR2 SMNVEV (reference sequence). The CDR3 spans 13 residues. Trimming shortened V by 11 bases and J by 8 bases, and 21 bases separated the two germline ends. The CDR3 nucleotides are TGTGCCGGCCCCAGGGCGCCGGCCGGAGAAGCTTTCTTT. It encodes CAGPRAPAGEAFF.

As for this clone: The sample carries other DNA sequences with the same CDR3. The chain recombines TRBV18 with TRBJ2-1; 8 bases fit TRBD1. Germline-derived CDR1 and CDR2 are KGHSH and LQKENI. The CDR3 is 15 residues long. V lost 6 bases to trimming and J lost 1 base; unmatched junction nucleotides: 5. In DNA form, the CDR3 reads TGTGCCAGCTCCCCAGGGGGCGCTTCCTACAATGAGCAGTTCTTC. Residues: CASSPGGASYNEQFF.

The chain joins TRBV2 to TRBJ2-3, with TRBD1 as a possible D gene (6 bases). The ends were cut back, 7 bases at V and 0 bases at J, with 14 bases in the middle. CDR1 is SNHLY, CDR2 FYNNEI, per germline. The CDR3 length is 15 residues. In DNA form, the CDR3 reads TGTGCCAGCATACTGGGGGCGGTGAGCACAGATACGCAGTATTTT. Residues: CASILGAVSTDTQYF.

The rearrangement joins TRBV30 to TRBJ1-3; D is undetermined. The germline V gene encodes CDR1 GTSNPN and CDR2 SVGIG (reference sequence). CDR3 length: 13 amino acids. V was shortened by 0 bases and J by 4 bases, with 7 bases between the two germline ends. The CDR3 coding sequence is TGTGCCTGGAGTGTCCTAAACGGAAACACCATATATTTT. This codes for CAWSVLNGNTIYF. The whole variable domain, remainder taken from reference TRBV30 and TRBJ1-3, is SQTIHQWPATLVQPVGSPLSLECTVEGTSNPNLYWYRQAAGRGLQLLFYSVGIGQISSEVPQNLSASRPQDRQFILSSKKLLLSDSGFYLCAWSVLNGNTIYFGEGSWLTVV.

The rearrangement joins TRBV7-9 to TRBJ2-3; TRBD2 matches at 11 bases. Germline CDR1 SEHNR, CDR2 FQNEAQ (reference sequence). This CDR3 contains 18 residues. J was trimmed by 0 bases and V by 7 bases; bases with no gene match: 12. The CDR3 DNA is TGTGCCAGCAACGGCCCCGGGACTAGCGGAAGCAGCACAGATACGCAGTATTTT. Translated, it gives CASNGPGTSGSSTDTQYF.

The chain couples TRBV11-2 to TRBJ2-5; a weak D match, TRBD1 (5 bases). The V end was cut by 5 bases, the J end by 2 bases, with 21 bases between. CDR1 and CDR2 (germline): SGHAT, FQNNGV. The CDR3 is made up of 17 amino acids. The CDR3: CASSDLVTGHGQETQYF. In DNA, the CDR3 is TGTGCCAGCAGCGATTTGGTTACAGGCCATGGGCAAGAGACCCAGTACTTC.

The chain has TRBV4-3 and TRBJ2-7; D unresolved. Trimming left V 1 base short and J 4 bases short, with 11 bases between. The CDR3 consists of 14 residues. Per germline, CDR1 LGHNA and CDR2 YSLEER. The CDR3: CASSQVPGPYEQYF. DNA for the CDR3: TGCGCCAGCAGCCAAGTGCCAGGTCCTTACGAGCAGTACTTC.

CDR3 sequence: CASSQDLSTDTQYF. The CDR3 coding sequence is TGTGCCAGCAGCCAAGATCTCAGCACAGATACGCAGTATTTT. The J gene is TRBJ2-3, the V gene TRBV3-1 (or the pseudogene TRBV3-2); unclear D gene. From germline, CDR1 is LGHDT and CDR2 YNNKEL (reference sequence). The CDR3 extends over 14 amino acids. Trimming stripped 0 bases from V and 0 bases from J, with 4 bases between.

The chain joins TRBV7-8 to TRBJ1-1, with a tentative D call TRBD1 (5 bases). Germline CDR1 SGHVS, CDR2 FQNEAQ. The CDR3 has 14 amino acids. The V and J ends lost 1 base and 2 bases respectively, with 8 bases between them. The CDR3 region is CASSLVTGNTEAFF. CDR3 bases: TGTGCCAGCAGCTTAGTTACAGGCAACACTGAAGCTTTCTTT.

CDR3 nucleotide sequence: TGTGCCAGCAGCTTCGGAGGTTCCTACGAGCAGTACTTC. Its translation is CASSFGGSYEQYF. This chain links TRBV11-2 with TRBJ2-7; D is perhaps TRBD2 (5 bases). V was pared by 3 bases and J by 1 base, with 7 bases between. This CDR3 contains 13 residues. CDR1 is SGHAT, CDR2 FQNNGV, per germline.

The V gene is TRBV5-1, the J gene TRBJ2-2, with 8 bases fitting TRBD1. The germline V gene encodes CDR1 SGHRS and CDR2 YFSETQ. J was trimmed by 4 bases and V by 2 bases; bases with no gene match: 7. The CDR3 has 16 amino acids. The CDR3 loop is CASSLTGGSLTGELFF. CDR3 DNA: TGCGCCAGCAGCTTAACAGGGGGTTCCCTCACCGGGGAGCTGTTTTTT.

This sequence joins TRBV4-1 and TRBJ2-1; D may be TRBD2 (6 bases). V was pared by 2 bases and J by 2 bases, with 13 bases between. Germline CDR1 is MGHRA and CDR2 is YSYEKL. The CDR3 consists of 16 residues. In DNA form, the CDR3 reads TGCGCCAGCAGCCAACAACTAGCAGGCCCCTACAATGAGCAGTTCTTC. Translation: CASSQQLAGPYNEQFF.

The chain links TRBV2 to TRBJ1-6; D gene ambiguous. V dropped 6 bases and J dropped 0 bases, with 9 bases sitting between them. Per germline, CDR1 SNHLY and CDR2 FYNNEI. This CDR3 comprises 15 residues. The CDR3 is CASREPSSYNSPLHF. Written as DNA, the CDR3 is TGTGCCAGCAGGGAGCCGAGCTCCTATAATTCACCCCTCCACTTT.

The chain links TRBV6-6 to TRBJ2-7; 7 bases match TRBD1. The CDR3 is made up of 14 amino acids. The germline gives CDR1 MNHNY, CDR2 SVGAGI (reference sequence). V lost 7 bases to trimming and J lost 4 bases; unmatched junction nucleotides: 10. Here the CDR3 reads CASTLGGQMYEQYF. The CDR3 region has the DNA TGTGCCAGCACTTTAGGGGGACAGATGTACGAGCAGTACTTC.

The chain links TRBV18 to TRBJ1-2; 12 positions match TRBD1. Trimming cost V 6 bases and J 4 bases; bases outside gene matches: 12. CDR1 KGHSH and CDR2 LQKENI come from the germline V gene. The CDR3 runs to 17 residues. CDR3 coding DNA: TGTGCCAGCTCCCGTGATCCCGGGACAGGGGGCGGCTATGGCTACACCTTC. Translation gives CASSRDPGTGGGYGYTF.